The 32 T cell receptor beta chains below come from one sample, sequenced in a study of cytomegalovirus exposure and HLA in healthy donors. Primers included in the PCR were 60 Vbeta and 13 Jbeta primers. Data came from immunoSEQ multiplex PCR; TCRdb stores just in-frame clones and leaves some out. Of about 130,000 clones detected, 77% appear once; the ten largest clones hold about 4%. Sample: PBMCs. Every receptor here comes from a male donor in good health and CMV-seronegative.

The chain has TRBV7-2 and TRBJ2-1; D possibly corresponds to TRBD1 (5 bases). Germline V gene lookup returns CDR1 SGHTA and CDR2 FQGNSA. The CDR3 sequence is 13 residues long. Trimming removed 5 bases from V and 9 bases from J, with 14 bases in between. The chain's CDR3 is CASSPPYQGEQFF. The CDR3 DNA reads TGTGCCAGCAGCCCGCCCTATCAGGGTGAGCAGTTCTTC.

The genes are TRBV11-3 and TRBJ2-5; 9 nucleotides align to TRBD2. In germline, CDR1 is SGHNT, CDR2 YENEEA. This CDR3 region has 13 residues. With 5 bases clipped from V and 4 bases from J, the junction kept 2 bases outside the gene matches. The CDR3 DNA follows: TGTGCCAGCAGCCTAGCGGGAACAGAGACCCAGTACTTC. It codes for CASSLAGTETQYF.

This clone was counted between two and nine times. At one of its ends the junction is not consistent with the germline gene, which may arise from a read error. This chain joins TRBV25-1 and TRBJ2-5; 12 nucleotides match TRBD2. The germline V gene has CDR1 MGHDK and CDR2 SYGVNS. CDR3 size: 13 residues. For the CDR3, the DNA is TGTGCCAGCACAGGAGGGCTAGCGGGGGGGTTTAACTTC. Residues: CASTGGLAGGFNF.

The chain has TRBV4-3 and TRBJ1-5; TRBD1 matches 8 bases. J gave up 6 bases and V 0 bases, and 7 bases lay outside the gene matches. The CDR3 spans 16 residues. Per the germline V gene, CDR1 is LGHNA and CDR2 is YSLEER. The CDR3 region is CASSQDRKQGGQPQHF. DNA of the CDR3: TGCGCCAGCAGCCAAGATCGAAAACAGGGGGGTCAGCCCCAGCATTTT.

The V and J genes are TRBV2 and TRBJ2-7, with D possibly TRBD1 on 6 matching bases. CDR1 is SNHLY and CDR2 is FYNNEI in the germline V gene. The CDR3 has 12 amino acids. Trimming left V 6 bases short and J 7 bases short, with 13 bases between. This CDR3 reads CASRDSLGEQYF. The DNA for the CDR3 is TGTGCCAGCAGGGACAGTTTAGGTGAGCAGTACTTC.

The V call is TRBV6-5, the J call TRBJ2-5; D is perhaps TRBD1 (7 bases). Trimming left V 2 bases short and J 5 bases short, with 9 bases between. Germline V gives CDR1 MNHEY, CDR2 SVGAGI. This CDR3 has 13 amino acids. CDR3 bases: TGTGCCAGCAGTTACGGAGGGGGCGAGACCCAGTACTTC. The encoded protein is CASSYGGGETQYF.

This clone has only a few counts. V usage is TRBV7-9 and J usage is TRBJ1-1; 8 positions agree with TRBD1. The V segment lost 1 base and the J segment 5 bases; nucleotides outside the gene matches: 12. The CDR3 loop spans 17 amino acids. CDR1 and CDR2 from the germline V gene are SEHNR and FQNEAQ (reference sequence). CDR3 DNA sequence: TGTGCCAGCAGCTTAGAGATATGGACAGGGCAAGGAACTGAAGCTTTCTTT. This codes for CASSLEIWTGQGTEAFF.

The chain has TRBV6-5 and TRBJ2-7; possible D gene TRBD1, 5 bases. Germline CDR1 reads MNHEY; CDR2 reads SVGAGI. The V end lost 6 bases, the J end lost 5 bases, and 14 bases lay between the germline ends. This CDR3 has 13 amino acids. The CDR3, as DNA: TGTGCCAGCAGCCTGGAAAGGGGCCACGAGCAGTACTTC. Translating it yields CASSLERGHEQYF.

The rearrangement joins TRBV10-2 to TRBJ2-7; the match to TRBD2 covers 7 bases. With 3 bases clipped from V and 2 bases from J, the junction kept 4 bases outside the gene matches. CDR1 is WSHSY and CDR2 is SAAADI in the germline V gene. This CDR3 comprises 14 residues. The DNA of the CDR3 is TGCGCCAGCAGTGATGCGGGGGTACCCTACGAGCAGTACTTC. Translating it yields CASSDAGVPYEQYF.

CDR3 sequence reads: CASSVAPSMTGTGVGYTF. The CDR3 nucleotides read TGTGCCAGCAGCGTAGCCCCCTCTATGACCGGGACAGGGGTAGGCTACACCTTC. The V and J genes are TRBV9 and TRBJ1-2; TRBD1 matches at 10 bases. Germline CDR1 and CDR2: SGDLS and YYNGEE. With 0 bases clipped from V and 8 bases from J, the junction kept 16 bases outside the gene matches. This CDR3 comprises 18 residues. The full variable domain, in which reference TRBV9 and TRBJ1-2 provide the parts outside the CDR3, is DSGVTQTPKHLITATGQRVTLRCSPRSGDLSVYWYQQSLDQGLQFLIQYYNGEERAKGNILERFSAQQFPDLHSELNLSSLELGDSALYFCASSVAPSMTGTGVGYTFGSGTRLTVV.

The chain employs TRBV29-1 and TRBJ1-2, with D perhaps TRBD1 (5 bases). The CDR3 totals 14 residues. CDR1 and CDR2 from the germline V gene are SQVTM and ANQGSEA. The ends were cut back, 6 bases at V and 0 bases at J, with 14 bases in the middle. CDR3 sequence reads: CSVGWTQTNYGYTF. The CDR3 DNA reads TGCAGCGTGGGGTGGACACAGACTAACTATGGCTACACCTTC.

This clone was counted a few times. The chain employs TRBV5-4 and TRBJ2-2; D not resolved. V lost 4 bases to trimming and J lost 7 bases, with 17 bases between them. The CDR3 is 15 amino acids. CDR1 and CDR2 from the germline V gene are SGHNT and YYREEE (reference sequence). CDR3 loop: CASSAGFPEIGELFF. CDR3 DNA sequence: TGTGCCAGCAGCGCCGGGTTCCCCGAGATCGGGGAGCTGTTTTTT.

In this sample, this clone turned up once. The chain uses TRBV28 and TRBJ1-5, with TRBD1 matching 9 bases. Trimming removed 8 bases from V and 5 bases from J; junction bases left unmatched: 7. The CDR3 runs 14 residues. Germline V gene sequence: CDR1 MDHEN, CDR2 SYDVKM. CDR3 amino acids: CASEGGQGYQPQHF. The DNA for the CDR3 is TGTGCCAGCGAGGGTGGACAGGGGTATCAGCCCCAGCATTTT. Variable domain in full (rest from reference TRBV28 and TRBJ1-5): DVKVTQSSRYLVKRTGEKVFLECVQDMDHENMFWYRQDPGLGLRLIYFSYDVKMKEKGDIPEGYSVSREKKERFSLILESASTNQTSMYLCASEGGQGYQPQHFGDGTRLSIL.

The chain recombines TRBV4-3 with TRBJ2-3; 14 bases match TRBD2. CDR1 and CDR2 (germline): LGHNA, YSLEER. The length of the CDR3 is 17 residues. The V and J ends lost 5 bases and 6 bases, in that order; junction bases with no gene match: 10. The CDR3 nucleotides read TGCGCCAGCAGCGAACCGACTAGCGGGGGGGCGCGCGATACGCAGTATTTT. This encodes CASSEPTSGGARDTQYF.

The gene calls are TRBV4-3 and TRBJ2-7; possible D gene TRBD2, 6 bases. Trimming shortened V by 3 bases and J by 3 bases, and 18 bases separated the two germline ends. This CDR3 spans 16 amino acids. Germline V gene lookup returns CDR1 LGHNA and CDR2 YSLEER. The CDR3 DNA sequence: TGCGCCAGCAGCCAGCAACGGAGGGTCGGGAACTACGAGCAGTACTTC. Amino acids: CASSQQRRVGNYEQYF.

V is TRBV10-2 and J is TRBJ2-2, with 8 nucleotides matching TRBD2. The CDR3 consists of 13 residues. V lost 5 bases and J lost 5; bases outside the gene matches: 1. Germline-derived CDR1 and CDR2 are WSHSY and SAAADI. The CDR3 reads CASSKRGTGELFF. CDR3 in DNA: TGCGCCAGCAGTAAGCGGGGGACCGGGGAGCTGTTTTTT.

The rearrangement uses TRBV19 and TRBJ1-2, with 7 bases aligning to TRBD1. Trimming at V came to 6 bases and at J to 4 bases, leaving 11 bases not matched to a gene. The CDR3 runs to 15 residues. Per the germline V gene, CDR1 is LNHDA and CDR2 is SQIVND (reference sequence). DNA of the CDR3: TGTGCCAGTAGCCAATACGGACAGGCCGTCTATGGCTACACCTTC. Its protein is CASSQYGQAVYGYTF. The variable domain in full, completed from reference TRBV19 and TRBJ1-2, reads DGGITQSPKYLFRKEGQNVTLSCEQNLNHDAMYWYRQDPGQGLRLIYYSQIVNDFQKGDIAEGYSVSREKKESFPLTVTSAQKNPTAFYLCASSQYGQAVYGYTFGSGTRLTVV.

The chain recombines TRBV28 with TRBJ2-1, with 8 bases identical to TRBD2. This CDR3 is 18 amino acids long. V lost 3 bases, J lost 3 bases, and 13 bases stayed unmatched. Germline CDR1 and CDR2: MDHEN and SYDVKM. CDR3 coding DNA: TGTGCCAGCAGTTTGGGGAAGGTAGCGGGAACGTTCTACAATGAGCAGTTCTTC. It yields the protein CASSLGKVAGTFYNEQFF. Full variable domain (remainder filled in from reference TRBV28 and TRBJ2-1): DVKVTQSSRYLVKRTGEKVFLECVQDMDHENMFWYRQDPGLGLRLIYFSYDVKMKEKGDIPEGYSVSREKKERFSLILESASTNQTSMYLCASSLGKVAGTFYNEQFFGPGTRLTVL.

The chain uses TRBV10-1 and TRBJ2-1, with D possibly TRBD2 on 6 matching bases. CDR3 size: 19 residues. In germline, CDR1 is WNHNN, CDR2 SYGVQD (reference sequence). V lost 0 bases to trimming and J lost 0 bases, with 18 bases between them. The CDR3 DNA is TGCGCCAGCAGTGAGTCGACTATGACGGCGGGGAGCTCCTACAATGAGCAGTTCTTC. Translation gives CASSESTMTAGSSYNEQFF.

This chain uses TRBV25-1 with TRBJ2-3; 7 nucleotides agree with TRBD1. The CDR3 contains 14 residues. The V gene's germline CDR1 is MGHDK and CDR2 SYGVNS. With 8 bases clipped from V and 5 bases from J, the junction kept 10 bases outside the gene matches. CDR3 sequence: CASGRRGGEDTQYF. DNA of the CDR3: TGTGCCAGCGGTCGGAGAGGGGGCGAAGATACGCAGTATTTT.

The chain has TRBV5-1 and TRBJ1-3; 7 bases are a match to TRBD1. Germline V gives CDR1 SGHRS, CDR2 YFSETQ. The ends lost 4 bases at V and 0 bases at J; junction bases unmatched: 10. This CDR3 has 17 residues. The CDR3, as DNA: TGCGCCAGCAGCCCCTCAGGGGGGCCCAGCTCTGGAAACACCATATATTTT. It specifies CASSPSGGPSSGNTIYF.

The CDR3 sequence: CASSSHPRTYEQYF. Here the CDR3 DNA reads TGTGCCAGCAGTTCCCACCCGAGGACCTACGAGCAGTACTTC. V usage is TRBV27 and J usage is TRBJ2-7; D is undetermined. The CDR3 contains 14 residues. V was trimmed by 4 bases and J by 2 bases, leaving 12 bases between them. The V gene's germline CDR1 is MNHEY and CDR2 SMNVEV (reference sequence).

V is TRBV2 and J is TRBJ2-5; D might be TRBD2 (6 bases). Trimming shortened V by 6 bases and J by 4 bases, and 15 bases separated the two germline ends. Germline V CDR1 and CDR2: SNHLY, FYNNEI. CDR3 length: 14 residues. The CDR3: CASRAGGGRETQYF. CDR3 bases: TGTGCCAGCAGGGCGGGTGGAGGGAGAGAGACCCAGTACTTC. The full variable domain, with the rest looked up from reference TRBV2 and TRBJ2-5, is EPEVTQTPSHQVTQMGQEVILRCVPISNHLYFYWYRQILGQKVEFLVSFYNNEISEKSEIFDDQFSVERPDGSNFTLKIRSTKLEDSAMYFCASRAGGGRETQYFGPGTRLLVL.

The chain recombines TRBV14 with TRBJ2-3; D might be TRBD2 (5 bases). The CDR3 has 15 amino acids. CDR1 is SGHDN, CDR2 FVKESK, per germline. Trimming removed 4 bases at V and 0 bases at J, with 11 bases between. The CDR3: CASSRGILSTDTQYF. The CDR3 DNA follows: TGTGCCAGCAGCCGAGGGATACTAAGCACAGATACGCAGTATTTT.

The chain combines TRBV6-5 with TRBJ2-1; the D gene is possibly TRBD2 (5 bases). The CDR3 has 13 amino acids. Trimming removed 6 bases at V and 6 bases at J, with 12 bases between. Looked up from germline, CDR1 is MNHEY and CDR2 is SVGAGI. The CDR3 loop reads CASSSGNANEQFF. The CDR3 coding sequence is TGTGCCAGCAGCTCCGGGAACGCCAATGAGCAGTTCTTC.

J is TRBJ1-3 and V is TRBV19; D is unclear. Per the germline V gene, CDR1 is LNHDA and CDR2 is SQIVND (reference sequence). The CDR3 consists of 16 residues. V was cut by 6 bases and J by 4 bases, with 19 bases left in between. CDR3 residues: CASRALRPGPGNTIYF. The DNA for the CDR3 is TGTGCCAGTAGAGCCTTGAGGCCCGGTCCCGGAAACACCATATATTTT.

A remark on this clone: At one boundary the junction diverges from the germline segment, which might be a read error. The rearrangement joins TRBV7-9 to TRBJ2-7; TRBD2 matches 8 bases. The CDR3 has 15 residues. CDR1 and CDR2 from the germline V gene are SEHNR and FQNEAQ (reference sequence). The CDR3 here is CSSSLAGQNRDEQYF. The CDR3 DNA reads as TGTTCCAGCAGCTTAGCGGGACAAAATCGCGACGAGCAGTACTTC.

This sequence joins TRBV19 and TRBJ2-5; TRBD2 aligns across 8 bases. Germline assignment: CDR1 LNHDA and CDR2 SQIVND (reference sequence). The CDR3 runs 13 residues. The ends lost 0 bases at V and 7 bases at J; junction bases unmatched: 1. This chain's CDR3 is CASSIDGGGTQYF. The CDR3 DNA follows: TGTGCCAGTAGTATAGACGGGGGGGGGACCCAGTACTTC.

V usage is TRBV7-3 and J usage is TRBJ2-1, with TRBD1 matching 10 bases. CDR1 is SGHTA, CDR2 FQGTGA, per germline. The CDR3 length is 17 residues. Trimming at V came to 2 bases and at J to 4 bases, leaving 8 bases not matched to a gene. Here the CDR3 reads CASSLLSGTGAYNEQFF. In DNA form, the CDR3 reads TGTGCCAGCAGCTTATTATCCGGGACAGGGGCTTACAATGAGCAGTTCTTC.

The table lists this clone with a few counts. The V gene is TRBV7-3, the J gene TRBJ2-5, with D maybe TRBD1 (6 bases). Germline lookup yields CDR1 SGHTA and CDR2 FQGTGA. The CDR3 is 13 amino acids. Trimming shortened V by 5 bases and J by 2 bases, and 9 bases separated the two germline ends. CDR3 sequence: CASSRGSQETQYF. In DNA form, the CDR3 reads TGTGCCAGCAGCAGGGGGTCACAAGAGACCCAGTACTTC.

The chain employs TRBV30 and TRBJ1-2, with 7 bases that match TRBD1. V dropped 1 base and J dropped 6; count of bases not matched to a gene: 2. Germline V lookup: CDR1 GTSNPN, CDR2 SVGIG (reference sequence). This CDR3 has 12 amino acids. Here the CDR3 DNA reads TGTGCCTGGAGTGGGGACAGCGATGGCTACACCTTC. It codes for CAWSGDSDGYTF.

Comments on this clone: Relative to the germline gene, one junction end is altered; a read error may explain this. The rearrangement links TRBV7-3 to TRBJ2-6, with D possibly TRBD2 on 6 matching bases. CDR1 and CDR2 (germline): SGHTA, FQGTGA. The CDR3 runs to 15 residues. The CDR3 here is CASSRRGSGANGLTF. DNA for the CDR3: TGTGCCAGCAGCCGCCGGGGGTCTGGGGCCAACGGCCTGACTTTC.